A selection of T cell receptor beta chains follows, all from one sample in a study of spatial heterogeneity in lung cancer. MiXCR was run by TCRdb on the 5' RACE reads, yielding one entry per CDR3 protein. Of about 44,000 distinct CDR3 sequences listed, roughly 15% were seen once; the top ten hold 56%. Material: PBMCs, obtained at surgery. The receptor set was obtained from a male donor with early-stage non-small cell lung cancer. The CDR3 runs from the conserved cysteine through the conserved F or W. The order of the fields is D gene, J gene, clone size, V gene, CDR3 protein, CDR3 DNA. D genes are given only for firm matches. Clone size is shown for a subset of rows, as once, few, many or a class of expanded clone.

d_gene: TRBD1; j_gene: TRBJ1-5; abundance: many; v_gene: TRBV7-2; CDR3aa: CASSWTGGGNQPQHF; CDR3nt: TGTGCCAGCAGTTGGACAGGGGGAGGCAATCAGCCCCAGCATTTT
d_gene: -; j_gene: TRBJ2-4; abundance: few; v_gene: TRBV18; CDR3aa: CASSADQNIQYF; CDR3nt: TGTGCCAGCTCAGCGGACCAAAACATTCAGTACTTC
d_gene: TRBD2; j_gene: TRBJ2-5; abundance: few; v_gene: TRBV7-2; CDR3aa: CASSLARLAGSPTYSQETQYF; CDR3nt: TGTGCCAGCAGCTTAGCCCGACTAGCGGGATCTCCAACGTATTCCCAAGAGACCCAGTACTTC
d_gene: -; j_gene: TRBJ1-4; abundance: few; v_gene: TRBV7-8; CDR3aa: CASSLGRGGEEKLFF; CDR3nt: TGTGCCAGCAGCTTAGGGCGCGGGGGAGAGGAAAAACTGTTTTTT
d_gene: -; j_gene: TRBJ2-1; abundance: -; v_gene: TRBV7-9; CDR3aa: CANSLAGTYNEQFF; CDR3nt: TGTGCCAACAGCTTAGCTGGGACGTACAATGAGCAGTTCTTC
d_gene: TRBD1; j_gene: TRBJ2-7; abundance: -; v_gene: TRBV3-1; CDR3aa: CASSQDSTGEDEQYF; CDR3nt: TGTGCCAGCAGCCAAGATTCCACAGGGGAAGACGAGCAGTACTTC
d_gene: -; j_gene: TRBJ2-1; abundance: few; v_gene: TRBV20-1; CDR3aa: CSASAPRGGSYNEQFF; CDR3nt: TGCAGTGCTAGTGCCCCCCGTGGGGGATCCTACAATGAGCAGTTCTTC
d_gene: -; j_gene: TRBJ2-3; abundance: -; v_gene: TRBV27; CDR3aa: CASSSVFGAWTDTQYF; CDR3nt: TGTGCCAGCAGCTCTGTCTTCGGCGCGTGGACAGATACGCAGTATTTT
d_gene: TRBD1; j_gene: TRBJ2-7; abundance: -; v_gene: TRBV3-1; CDR3aa: CASSQLPGQYEQYF; CDR3nt: TGTGCCAGCAGCCAACTACCGGGACAGTACGAGCAGTACTTC
d_gene: -; j_gene: TRBJ2-5; abundance: -; v_gene: TRBV20-1; CDR3aa: CSATGQKGATQYF; CDR3nt: TGCAGTGCCACCGGACAAAAAGGGGCGACCCAGTACTTC
d_gene: -; j_gene: TRBJ2-5; abundance: many; v_gene: TRBV7-2; CDR3aa: CASSFGPPGGLPGTQYF; CDR3nt: TGTGCCAGCAGCTTTGGGCCTCCCGGGGGACTTCCAGGGACCCAGTACTTC
d_gene: TRBD2; j_gene: TRBJ2-1; abundance: -; v_gene: TRBV18; CDR3aa: CASSSPGLAGDNEQFF; CDR3nt: TGTGCCAGCTCATCGCCGGGACTAGCGGGAGACAATGAGCAGTTCTTC
d_gene: TRBD1; j_gene: TRBJ2-5; abundance: -; v_gene: TRBV2; CDR3aa: CASSESTGVQETQYF; CDR3nt: TGTGCCAGCAGTGAATCTACAGGGGTCCAAGAGACCCAGTACTTC
d_gene: -; j_gene: TRBJ2-7; abundance: -; v_gene: TRBV29-1; CDR3aa: CSVEWGAYEQYF; CDR3nt: TGCAGCGTTGAGTGGGGAGCCTACGAGCAGTACTTC
d_gene: TRBD2; j_gene: TRBJ2-7; abundance: -; v_gene: TRBV4-2; CDR3aa: CASSQATSGSYEQYF; CDR3nt: TGTGCCAGCAGCCAGGCCACTAGCGGCTCCTACGAGCAGTACTTC
d_gene: TRBD2; j_gene: TRBJ2-1; abundance: many; v_gene: TRBV4-3; CDR3aa: CASSQDLLGLAGNNEQFF; CDR3nt: TGCGCCAGCAGCCAAGATCTTCTGGGGCTAGCGGGAAACAATGAGCAGTTCTTC
d_gene: TRBD1; j_gene: TRBJ2-3; abundance: many; v_gene: TRBV2; CDR3aa: CASAGQGMTDTQYF; CDR3nt: TGTGCCAGCGCCGGACAGGGAATGACAGATACGCAGTATTTT
d_gene: -; j_gene: TRBJ2-7; abundance: few; v_gene: TRBV7-6; CDR3aa: CASSLVWDEQYF; CDR3nt: TGTGCCAGCAGCTTAGTCTGGGACGAGCAGTACTTC